One and the same sample provided the 3 T cell receptor beta chains below, sequenced in a study of blood T cell repertoires in COVID-19. The repertoire was sequenced with immunoSEQ multiplex PCR; TCRdb's copy has only in-frame clones and lacks some. The sample has 200,000 or so clones, around 90% seen once; the top ten hold about 4%. Sequencing was performed on PBMCs or T cells enriched from blood (not recorded which). The receptors stem from a woman aged 25 to 39 who had been exposed to COVID-19.

The chain carries TRBV25-1 and TRBJ1-3; TRBD1 matches 7 bases. From germline, CDR1 is MGHDK and CDR2 SYGVNS. V shed 4 bases and J 0 bases; nucleotides not matched to a gene: 3. The CDR3 loop spans 15 amino acids. As DNA, the CDR3 is TGTGCCAGCAGTGGACAGGGAAACTCTGGAAACACCATATATTTT. Amino acids: CASSGQGNSGNTIYF.

The rearrangement uses TRBV29-1 and TRBJ2-7; D is possibly TRBD2 (7 bases). Germline CDR1 and CDR2: SQVTM and ANQGSEA. V lost 3 bases, J lost 4 bases, and 13 bases lay in between. CDR3 size: 13 residues. CDR3 in DNA: TGCAGCGTTGAGGGGGGGGCCTTTTACGAGCAGTACTTC. It encodes CSVEGGAFYEQYF.

J is TRBJ2-7 and V is TRBV2, with 12 bases matching TRBD2. This CDR3 spans 17 amino acids. In germline, CDR1 is SNHLY, CDR2 FYNNEI. Germline trimming cut 3 bases from V and 0 bases from J; bases unmatched to any gene: 6. Here the CDR3 DNA reads TGTGCCAGCAGTGAGGGACTAGCGGGCCTCCCCTCCTACGAGCAGTACTTC. The encoded protein is CASSEGLAGLPSYEQYF.